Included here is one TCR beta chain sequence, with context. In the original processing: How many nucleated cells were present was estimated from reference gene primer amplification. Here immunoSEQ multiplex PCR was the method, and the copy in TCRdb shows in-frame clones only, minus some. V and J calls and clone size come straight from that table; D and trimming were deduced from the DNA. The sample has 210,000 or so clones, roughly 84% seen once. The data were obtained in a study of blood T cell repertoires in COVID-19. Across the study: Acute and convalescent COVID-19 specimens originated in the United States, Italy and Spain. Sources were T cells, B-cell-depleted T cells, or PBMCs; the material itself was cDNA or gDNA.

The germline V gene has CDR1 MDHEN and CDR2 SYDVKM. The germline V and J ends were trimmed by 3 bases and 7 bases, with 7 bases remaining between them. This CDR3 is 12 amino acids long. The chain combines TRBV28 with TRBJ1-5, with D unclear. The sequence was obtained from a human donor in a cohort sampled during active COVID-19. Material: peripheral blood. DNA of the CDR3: TGTGCCAGCAGTTTCATTCGGCAGCCCCAGCATTTT. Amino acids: CASSFIRQPQHF.